A single count supports the clone carrying this T cell receptor beta chain. This sample was included in a study of cytomegalovirus exposure and HLA in healthy donors. Germline assignment: CDR1 SGDLS and CDR2 YYNGEE. With V trimmed by 3 bases and J by 12 bases, 11 bases remained unmatched. The CDR3 runs 14 residues. PCR involved 60 Vbeta and 13 Jbeta primers. Sequenced by immunoSEQ multiplex PCR; TCRdb stores in-frame clones only, minus some. The table records 99,000 or so clones, under 85% of them present only once. The chain has TRBV9 and TRBJ2-1; 8 nucleotides match TRBD2. The receptor's source is a man between 18 and 29 years old in good health and CMV-seronegative. Sequencing was carried out using PBMCs. The CDR3 protein is CASSAPGLGMGQFF. The CDR3 coding sequence is TGTGCCAGCAGCGCCCCGGGACTAGGGATGGGGCAGTTCTTC.